These 30 T cell receptor beta chains came from one sample sequenced in a study of blood T cells in healthy people across ages. A second PCR, run for 7 to 11 cycles, used a sample-barcoded 5' primer plus a J-beta primer mix. A single record per CDR3 protein comes from TCRdb applying MiXCR to the 5' RACE reads. The top ten hold approximately 2.9% of the sample, which has approximately 800,000 distinct CDR3 sequences, 25% to 30% seen once. These data also featured in a second study, about T cells of mothers and their children.

The sequenced sample was blood. These receptors all stem from a boy aged 5-17 years in good health.

This clonotype occurred a few times. This chain uses TRBV5-5 with TRBJ2-1; D remains ambiguous. Germline V lookup: CDR1 SGHKS, CDR2 YYEKEE (reference sequence). There are 13 residues in the CDR3. V was clipped by 7 bases and J by 8 bases, with 16 bases between them. The CDR3 here is CASGYRNSDEQFF. The CDR3 DNA follows: TGTGCCAGCGGATATAGGAATTCAGATGAGCAGTTCTTC.

The CDR3 here is CASSVDRGTSYEQYF. The CDR3 coding sequence is TGTGCCAGCAGCGTAGACAGGGGGACCTCCTACGAGCAGTACTTC. The gene calls are TRBV9 and TRBJ2-5; 8 bases line up with TRBD1. With the DNA end fitting TRBJ2-7 better, the J assignment may be wrong. CDR3 length: 15 residues. The germline gives CDR1 SGDLS, CDR2 YYNGEE.

This clonotype came up a few times. V is TRBV20-1 and J is TRBJ2-3; D assignment may be TRBD1 or TRBD2 (6 bases each). This CDR3 has 12 amino acids. Germline V gives CDR1 DFQATT, CDR2 SNEGSKA (reference sequence). V lost 4 bases and J 4 bases, leaving 9 bases between the germline ends. CDR3 loop: CSATGGADTQYF. CDR3 nucleotides: TGCAGTGCTACCGGGGGCGCAGATACGCAGTATTTT.

The genes are TRBV20-1 and TRBJ1-3; 8 bases are a match to TRBD1. The CDR3 has 12 residues. Trimming at V came to 2 bases and at J to 8 bases, leaving 2 bases not matched to a gene. Germline lookup yields CDR1 DFQATT and CDR2 SNEGSKA (reference sequence). The CDR3 DNA is TGCAGTGCTAGACAGGGGGCTCACACCATATATTTT. As protein: CSARQGAHTIYF.

This clonotype was counted only a few times. The chain uses TRBV29-1 and TRBJ1-2; D call uncertain. This CDR3 has 13 residues. Trimming removed 6 bases at V and 4 bases at J, with 15 bases between. Germline V gene sequence: CDR1 SQVTM, CDR2 ANQGSEA. DNA for the CDR3: TGCAGCGTGAGAGAGGGCAGCCCCTATGGCTACACCTTC. Translating it yields CSVREGSPYGYTF.

This chain uses TRBV5-1 with TRBJ2-2; possibly TRBD2 for D (6 bases). This CDR3 spans 15 amino acids. The germline V and J ends were trimmed by 2 bases and 5 bases, with 13 bases remaining between them. Germline V gene lookup returns CDR1 SGHRS and CDR2 YFSETQ. CDR3 region: CASSFPGLSTGELFF. The CDR3 region has the DNA TGCGCCAGCAGCTTCCCGGGACTCAGTACCGGGGAGCTGTTTTTT.

Points on this clonotype: A much larger clone sits a single nucleotide away, making a read error possible. This chain links TRBV7-9 with TRBJ2-5; no firm D call. The CDR3 totals 10 residues. The V gene's germline CDR1 is SEHNR and CDR2 FQNEAQ (reference sequence). The V end was cut by 8 bases, the J end by 4 bases, with 5 bases between. The CDR3 DNA follows: TGTGCCAGCGGGCCAGAGACCCAGTACTTC. This translates into CASGPETQYF.

This clonotype was seen a few times. This chain joins TRBV7-3 and TRBJ2-1; 9 positions match TRBD2. V shed 5 bases, J shed 3 bases, and the junction held 8 bases outside the gene matches. The germline CDR1 and CDR2 sequences are SGHTA and FQGTGA. The CDR3 runs to 16 residues. The CDR3 region has the DNA TGTGCCAGCAGCCCCCTGGCGGGGGGGCTCTACAATGAGCAGTTCTTC. Translating it yields CASSPLAGGLYNEQFF.

This clonotype has just one count. This chain's CDR3 is CASSYVVGEQFF. CDR3 coding DNA: TGTGCCAGCAGTTACGTGGTTGGCGAGCAGTTCTTC. The chain joins TRBV6-6 to TRBJ2-5, with D unclear. The J call may be faulty, since TRBJ2-1 better matches the DNA end. There are 12 residues in the CDR3. The germline V gene encodes CDR1 MNHNY and CDR2 SVGAGI (reference sequence).

The J gene is TRBJ1-1, the V gene TRBV10-2, with D hard to call. The ends were cut back, 8 bases at V and 1 base at J, with 11 bases in the middle. This CDR3 contains 13 residues. The germline V gene encodes CDR1 WSHSY and CDR2 SAAADI. CDR3 region: CASRRLTNTEAFF. The CDR3 bases are TGCGCCAGCCGACGCCTTACGAACACTGAAGCTTTCTTT.

The V gene is TRBV20-1, the J gene TRBJ2-1; D perhaps matches TRBD2 (6 bases). The assigned J gene may be wrong: the sequence end matches TRBJ2-7 better. Germline V gene sequence: CDR1 DFQATT, CDR2 SNEGSKA (reference sequence). The CDR3 covers 13 residues. CDR3 region: CSARGGDSYEQYF. The CDR3 nucleotides read TGCAGTGCTAGAGGCGGGGACTCCTACGAGCAGTACTTC.

The chain combines TRBV20-1 with TRBJ1-1; 7 bases are a match to TRBD1. The germline V gene has CDR1 DFQATT and CDR2 SNEGSKA (reference sequence). The trim removed 1 base at V and 10 bases at J, leaving 9 bases unmatched. This CDR3 is built from 13 residues. The CDR3: CSARGGVGQVAFF. In DNA form, the CDR3 reads TGCAGTGCTAGAGGAGGGGTCGGACAGGTAGCTTTCTTT.

This clonotype was seen a handful of times. The chain joins TRBV29-1 to TRBJ2-5; D is undetermined. V was pared by 3 bases and J by 5 bases, with 16 bases between. Per the germline V gene, CDR1 is SQVTM and CDR2 is ANQGSEA. The CDR3 covers 14 residues. The CDR3 DNA is TGCAGCGTTGACGAACCGGAGATCGGGGAGACCCAGTACTTC. It is translated as CSVDEPEIGETQYF. The full variable domain, with the rest looked up from reference TRBV29-1 and TRBJ2-5, is SAVISQKPSRDICQRGTSLTIQCQVDSQVTMMFWYRQQPGQSLTLIATANQGSEATYESGFVIDKFPISRPNLTFSTLTVSNMSPEDSSIYLCSVDEPEIGETQYFGPGTRLLVL.

This chain joins TRBV15 and TRBJ2-3; either TRBD1 or TRBD2 may fit D (6 bases each). CDR3 size: 15 residues. In germline, CDR1 is LNHNV, CDR2 YYDKDF (reference sequence). V was cut by 0 bases and J by 7 bases, with 14 bases left in between. CDR3 nucleotide sequence: TGTGCCACCAGCAGAGATGAGGGGGGTCAAAATACGCAGTATTTT. Its translation: CATSRDEGGQNTQYF.

The chain has TRBV20-1 and TRBJ2-3; D remains ambiguous. V dropped 0 bases and J dropped 2 bases, with 12 bases sitting between them. The CDR3 is 15 residues long. CDR1 and CDR2 (germline): DFQATT, SNEGSKA (reference sequence). This CDR3 is CSARDPRSPTDTQYF. For the CDR3, the DNA is TGCAGTGCTAGAGATCCCAGAAGCCCCACAGATACGCAGTATTTT.

The table lists this clonotype with a few counts. This sequence joins TRBV12-3 or TRBV12-4 and TRBJ2-5; D remains unclear. V dropped 5 bases and J dropped 7 bases, with 11 bases sitting between them. This CDR3 comprises 12 residues. This CDR3 is CASSAPSGTQYF. In DNA form, the CDR3 reads TGTGCCAGCAGTGCCCCGTCGGGGACCCAGTACTTC.

This clonotype was recorded once. This chain joins TRBV5-1 and TRBJ1-1; D gene unclear. The CDR3 consists of 15 residues. CDR1 SGHRS and CDR2 YFSETQ come from the germline V gene. Trimming removed 0 bases at V and 6 bases at J, with 15 bases between. CDR3 coding DNA: TGCGCCAGCAGCTTGGATCTCCTAATAACGCCTGAAGCTTTCTTT. Residues: CASSLDLLITPEAFF.

This clonotype has only a few counts. V usage is TRBV6-1 and J usage is TRBJ1-2; maybe TRBD1 (6 bases). The CDR3 totals 16 residues. Germline CDR1 is MNHNS and CDR2 is SASEGT. Trimming left V 7 bases short and J 6 bases short, with 24 bases between. The CDR3 protein is CASTGPSSTGYDGYTF. For the CDR3, the DNA is TGTGCCAGCACCGGCCCCTCCTCTACAGGGTATGATGGCTACACCTTC.

This clonotype was recorded a few times. This rearrangement joins TRBV20-1 to TRBJ2-7; D may be TRBD2 (6 bases). Trimming removed 2 bases from V and 5 bases from J, with 10 bases in between. In germline, CDR1 is DFQATT, CDR2 SNEGSKA (reference sequence). This CDR3 is built from 12 residues. In nucleotides, the CDR3 is TGCAGTGCTAGACCCGGGACTCACGAGCAGTACTTC. Translated, it gives CSARPGTHEQYF.

A note on this clonotype: One end of the junction does not line up with germline, which may come from a read error. The chain joins TRBV12-3 or TRBV12-4 to TRBJ1-5; 9 bases map to TRBD1. The CDR3 runs to 14 residues. This CDR3 reads CASSPIAGTGSLDF. In DNA form, the CDR3 reads TGTGCCAGCAGCCCCATAGCGGGGACAGGGTCTCTGGATTTT.

This clonotype occurred a few times. The genes are TRBV7-6 and TRBJ2-3; D might be TRBD2 (6 bases). The CDR3 sequence is 14 residues long. Germline V gives CDR1 SGHVS, CDR2 FNYEAQ. Trimming took off 6 bases at V and 4 bases at J, with 14 bases between the two ends. The CDR3 DNA follows: TGTGCCAGCAGTTCCCGACTAGAACCAGATACGCAGTATTTT. Translating gives CASSSRLEPDTQYF.

The sample holds a few counts of this clonotype. Its ends do not fully match the called genes, so a read error is possible. The V call is TRBV25-1, the J call TRBJ2-2; D is possibly TRBD2 (6 bases). The CDR3 totals 16 residues. Germline loops: CDR1 MGHDK, CDR2 SYGVNS. Here the CDR3 DNA reads TGTGCCAGCAGTGAATATAAGGAGGGTGGCACCGGGGAGCTGCTTTTT. Encoded protein: CASSEYKEGGTGELLF.

The table lists this clonotype with a few counts. A much larger clone lies one base from this, so it may be a read error. The rearrangement links TRBV6-1 to TRBJ2-5, with 8 bases fitting TRBD2. This CDR3 has 14 residues. The germline gives CDR1 MNHNS, CDR2 SASEGT. In nucleotides, the CDR3 is TGTGCCAGCAGTGAAGATCGGGGGGGAGAGACCAAGTACTTC. As protein: CASSEDRGGETKYF.

The chain employs TRBV3-1 and TRBJ1-2; D is possibly TRBD1 (5 bases). CDR3 length: 14 amino acids. V was cut by 0 bases and J by 0 bases, with 5 bases left in between. Germline-derived CDR1 and CDR2 are LGHDT and YNNKEL (reference sequence). CDR3 nucleotide sequence: TGTGCCAGCAGCCAAGAGGGGGCTAACTATGGCTACACCTTC. This sequence encodes CASSQEGANYGYTF.

This clonotype appeared many times. V usage is TRBV5-1 and J usage is TRBJ2-5; D ambiguous. Germline CDR1 SGHRS, CDR2 YFSETQ. V was trimmed by 5 bases and J by 5 bases, leaving 10 bases between them. This CDR3 is 12 amino acids long. CDR3 coding DNA: TGCGCCAGCAGATTCTCTGGGGAGACCCAGTACTTC. It yields the protein CASRFSGETQYF.

This clonotype was seen a handful of times. The chain carries TRBV10-2 and TRBJ2-3, with D tentatively TRBD1 (6 bases). This CDR3 region has 14 residues. Trimming stripped 2 bases from V and 2 bases from J, with 8 bases between. Germline values: CDR1 WSHSY, CDR2 SAAADI. The CDR3 loop is CASSEGQSTDTQYF. CDR3 nucleotide sequence: TGCGCCAGCAGTGAGGGACAGTCCACAGATACGCAGTATTTT.

The J gene is TRBJ1-4, the V gene TRBV4-1; D is undetermined. With 1 base removed from V and 1 base from J, the gap between germline ends came to 7 bases. The CDR3 spans 15 residues. Germline V gene lookup returns CDR1 MGHRA and CDR2 YSYEKL. The CDR3 nucleotides read TGCGCCAGCAGCCAAGTATGGGTAACTAATGAAAAACTGTTTTTT. Its protein is CASSQVWVTNEKLFF.

The sample holds a few counts of this clonotype. The gene calls are TRBV29-1 and TRBJ1-5, with 7 bases that match TRBD1. Germline CDR1 is SQVTM and CDR2 is ANQGSEA. V was clipped by 6 bases and J by 7 bases; unmatched bases: 9. The CDR3 runs 13 residues. The CDR3 DNA reads TGCAGCGTCGTGACAGGGTTAGGACAGCCCCAGCATTTT. It yields the protein CSVVTGLGQPQHF.

The chain is built from TRBV20-1 and TRBJ2-3, with 8 bases matching TRBD1. CDR3 length: 14 residues. V shed 2 bases, J shed 2 bases, and the junction held 3 bases outside the gene matches. Germline CDR1 DFQATT, CDR2 SNEGSKA (reference sequence). CDR3 nucleotides: TGCAGTGCTAGAAGACAGGGGCTCACAGATACGCAGTATTTT. Translating gives CSARRQGLTDTQYF.

There are a few counts of this clonotype. This chain connects TRBV12-3 or TRBV12-4 to TRBJ2-5, with D tentatively TRBD1 (6 bases). The DNA end is more similar to TRBJ2-7, so the J call may be wrong. The CDR3 runs 13 residues. DNA of the CDR3: TGTGCCAGCACCCTGGGCAGGGGAGACGAGCAGTACTTC. Its protein product is CASTLGRGDEQYF.